These 27 T cell receptor beta chains originate from one sample sequenced in a study of blood T cell repertoires in COVID-19. TCRdb keeps only in-frame clones here, not all; method: immunoSEQ multiplex PCR. The sample records 100,000 to 150,000 clones, roughly 80% being singletons. Sequencing was performed on peripheral blood. These receptor sequences come from a man in his fifties with acute or convalescent COVID-19.

J is TRBJ2-3 and V is TRBV3-1 (or the pseudogene TRBV3-2); no firm D call. Germline V gene sequence: CDR1 LGHDT, CDR2 YNNKEL (reference sequence). Trimming removed 3 bases from V and 0 bases from J, with 7 bases in between. The CDR3 consists of 14 residues. CDR3 sequence (DNA): TGTGCCAGCAGCCAGTCTCCTAGCACAGATACGCAGTATTTT. Its protein is CASSQSPSTDTQYF.

V and J are TRBV7-3 and TRBJ2-3; D perhaps matches TRBD2 (5 bases). Germline assignment: CDR1 SGHTA and CDR2 FQGTGA. Trimming pared 8 bases from V and 2 bases from J, leaving 14 bases between. The CDR3 has 14 amino acids. CDR3 DNA sequence: TGTGCCAGCCGGAAGGACTCAAACACAGATACGCAGTATTTT. This translates into CASRKDSNTDTQYF.

The chain is built from TRBV7-9 and TRBJ1-1, with TRBD1 as a possible D gene (5 bases). Per germline, CDR1 SEHNR and CDR2 FQNEAQ (reference sequence). Trimming cost V 1 base and J 1 base, with 10 bases left between them. The CDR3 runs 15 residues. The CDR3 sequence: CASSLDLRENTEAFF. For the CDR3, the DNA is TGTGCCAGCAGCTTAGATCTCAGGGAGAACACTGAAGCTTTCTTT.

The rearrangement joins TRBV5-4 to TRBJ2-1; TRBD1 agrees at 8 bases. Germline-derived CDR1 and CDR2 are SGHNT and YYREEE (reference sequence). The CDR3 consists of 14 residues. The trim removed 2 bases at V and 6 bases at J, leaving 4 bases unmatched. Written as DNA, the CDR3 is TGTGCCAGCAGCTTCAGGGGGCGCGGCAATGAGCAGTTCTTC. Its protein product is CASSFRGRGNEQFF.

This clone showed up just once. V gene TRBV10-3 combines with J gene TRBJ2-2, with a tentative D call TRBD2 (6 bases). CDR3 size: 17 residues. Germline CDR1 reads ENHRY; CDR2 reads SYGVKD. V was trimmed by 1 base and J by 0 bases, leaving 12 bases between them. CDR3 in amino acids: CAISEYDGGSNTGELFF. Here the CDR3 DNA reads TGTGCCATCAGTGAGTATGACGGGGGATCGAACACCGGGGAGCTGTTTTTT.

The CDR3, as DNA: TGTGCCAGCAGCGTTACCGGGACTAGGACCTTTGGTGATGAGCAGTTCTTC. Its translation: CASSVTGTRTFGDEQFF. The genes are TRBV7-3 and TRBJ2-1; 8 bases line up with TRBD2. This CDR3 has 17 amino acids. Trimming at V came to 5 bases and at J to 8 bases, leaving 17 bases not matched to a gene. Germline assignment: CDR1 SGHTA and CDR2 FQGTGA.

The V gene is TRBV5-4, the J gene TRBJ1-5; possible D gene TRBD1, 5 bases. Germline loops: CDR1 SGHNT, CDR2 YYREEE (reference sequence). The CDR3 contains 15 residues. The ends were cut back, 7 bases at V and 2 bases at J, with 16 bases in the middle. The CDR3: CASPRFRVGNQPQHF. CDR3 DNA: TGTGCCAGCCCAAGGTTCAGGGTTGGCAATCAGCCCCAGCATTTT.

The chain carries TRBV30 and TRBJ1-2, with 10 bases fitting TRBD1. CDR1 and CDR2 (germline): GTSNPN, SVGIG (reference sequence). V lost 0 bases to trimming and J lost 0 bases; unmatched junction nucleotides: 7. This CDR3 spans 17 amino acids. The CDR3 region is CAWSVTGTGAPNYGYTF. CDR3 nucleotides: TGTGCCTGGAGTGTTACCGGGACAGGGGCCCCTAACTATGGCTACACCTTC.

The V gene is TRBV5-1, the J gene TRBJ1-1, with D possibly being TRBD1 (5 bases). Germline loops: CDR1 SGHRS, CDR2 YFSETQ. This CDR3 contains 14 residues. The V gene lost 0 bases and the J gene lost 3 bases, with 9 bases spanning the gap. In DNA, the CDR3 is TGCGCCAGCAGCTTGGCTAGGGGCGACACTGAAGCTTTCTTT. This codes for CASSLARGDTEAFF. The whole variable domain, remainder taken from reference TRBV5-1 and TRBJ1-1, is KAGVTQTPRYLIKTRGQQVTLSCSPISGHRSVSWYQQTPGQGLQFLFEYFSETQRNKGNFPGRFSGRQFSNSRSEMNVSTLELGDSALYLCASSLARGDTEAFFGQGTRLTVV.

The chain carries TRBV4-1 and TRBJ1-5; D not certain. CDR3 size: 15 residues. Germline-derived CDR1 and CDR2 are MGHRA and YSYEKL. The germline V and J ends were trimmed by 0 bases and 3 bases, with 9 bases remaining between them. The CDR3 protein is CASSQESSPNQPQHF. CDR3 nucleotides: TGCGCCAGCAGCCAAGAATCCTCTCCCAATCAGCCCCAGCATTTT.

This clone was seen once. This rearrangement joins TRBV5-1 to TRBJ2-7, with 9 bases matching TRBD2. This CDR3 has 15 residues. V shed 4 bases and J 2 bases; nucleotides not matched to a gene: 7. The V gene's germline CDR1 is SGHRS and CDR2 YFSETQ. This CDR3 reads CASSIGGRETYEQYF. The CDR3 DNA sequence: TGCGCCAGCAGCATTGGCGGGAGGGAGACCTACGAGCAGTACTTC.

The chain joins TRBV7-9 to TRBJ1-1; weak D call: TRBD1 (6 bases). The germline V and J ends were trimmed by 1 base and 5 bases, with 11 bases remaining between them. Germline CDR1 SEHNR, CDR2 FQNEAQ (reference sequence). CDR3 size: 14 residues. CDR3 region: CASSLVIGGTEAFF. The CDR3 coding sequence is TGTGCCAGCAGCTTAGTGATAGGGGGAACTGAAGCTTTCTTT.

The gene calls are TRBV4-1 and TRBJ2-7; the match to TRBD1 covers 7 bases. Germline V gene data show CDR1 as MGHRA and CDR2 as YSYEKL. CDR3 length equals 14 residues. The V segment lost 3 bases and the J segment 4 bases; nucleotides outside the gene matches: 6. The CDR3 loop reads CASSHLTGNYEQYF. CDR3 nucleotide sequence: TGCGCCAGCAGCCACTTGACAGGGAATTACGAGCAGTACTTC.

CDR3: CASSPYPGANVLTF. CDR3 coding DNA: TGTGCCAGCAGCCCCTACCCTGGGGCCAACGTCCTGACTTTC. This chain connects TRBV7-3 to TRBJ2-6, with D hard to call. V gave up 5 bases and J gave up 2 bases, with 7 bases separating them. CDR3 length equals 14 residues. CDR1 SGHTA and CDR2 FQGTGA come from the germline V gene.

This sequence joins TRBV2 and TRBJ1-6; the D gene is possibly TRBD1 (6 bases). V was pared by 2 bases and J by 7 bases, with 9 bases between. Looked up from germline, CDR1 is SNHLY and CDR2 is FYNNEI. There are 14 residues in the CDR3. In DNA, the CDR3 is TGTGCCAGCAGTGAAACAGGGCGGAATTCACCCCTCCACTTT. Its protein is CASSETGRNSPLHF.

This rearrangement joins TRBV11-2 to TRBJ2-7; the match to TRBD2 covers 10 bases. Germline CDR1 SGHAT, CDR2 FQNNGV. The CDR3 totals 14 residues. Trimming at V came to 5 bases and at J to 6 bases, leaving 7 bases not matched to a gene. The DNA of the CDR3 is TGTGCCAGCAGCCCACGGACTAGCGGTACCGAGCAGTACTTC. As protein: CASSPRTSGTEQYF.

The chain has TRBV6-5 and TRBJ1-1; 7 bases match TRBD1. This CDR3 is built from 14 residues. Germline values: CDR1 MNHEY, CDR2 SVGAGI. V shed 5 bases, J shed 5 bases, and the junction held 8 bases outside the gene matches. Here the CDR3 DNA reads TGTGCCAGCAGTCCTACAGGGGTGGGGACTGAAGCTTTCTTT. Protein: CASSPTGVGTEAFF.

This clone occurred a few times. The chain carries TRBV19 and TRBJ1-1, with a weak D call TRBD1 (5 bases). The CDR3 length is 13 residues. With 6 bases removed from V and 1 base from J, the gap between germline ends came to 9 bases. The germline V gene encodes CDR1 LNHDA and CDR2 SQIVND (reference sequence). The chain's CDR3 is CASRRQGNTEAFF. CDR3 bases: TGTGCCAGTAGGCGGCAGGGGAACACTGAAGCTTTCTTT.

This rearrangement joins TRBV7-8 to TRBJ1-5; 9 bases are shared with TRBD1. Germline loops: CDR1 SGHVS, CDR2 FQNEAQ. The CDR3 length is 16 residues. The trim removed 5 bases at V and 3 bases at J, leaving 8 bases unmatched. CDR3 bases: TGTGCCAGCAGCGCCCGGGACAGGGTCGCCAATCAGCCCCAGCATTTT. Translating it yields CASSARDRVANQPQHF.

The chain combines TRBV12-3 or TRBV12-4 with TRBJ1-2, with 7 positions matching TRBD1. The trim removed 6 bases at V and 5 bases at J, leaving 6 bases unmatched. This CDR3 is 13 amino acids long. CDR3 in DNA: TGTGCCAGCAGCCAGGGGGATGGGTATGGCTACACCTTC. Protein product: CASSQGDGYGYTF.

This clone has only one observation. The rearrangement links TRBV5-1 to TRBJ2-5; D perhaps matches TRBD2 (6 bases). The CDR3 runs to 14 residues. V dropped 0 bases and J dropped 5 bases, with 11 bases sitting between them. Germline CDR1 is SGHRS and CDR2 is YFSETQ. The CDR3 spells CASSLGREEETQYF. CDR3 nucleotide sequence: TGCGCCAGCAGCTTGGGCAGGGAGGAGGAGACCCAGTACTTC.

The rearrangement links TRBV10-3 to TRBJ1-6; 12 bases agree with TRBD1. With V trimmed by 2 bases and J by 13 bases, 3 bases remained unmatched. Looked up from germline, CDR1 is ENHRY and CDR2 is SYGVKD. The CDR3 has 14 amino acids. The CDR3 nucleotides are TGTGCCATCAGTGAGGGGACAGGGGGCGAGCCCCTCCACTTT. This codes for CAISEGTGGEPLHF.

The V gene is TRBV29-1, the J gene TRBJ2-5, with D perhaps TRBD1 (6 bases). The V gene's germline CDR1 is SQVTM and CDR2 ANQGSEA. CDR3 size: 13 residues. With 6 bases removed from V and 2 bases from J, the gap between germline ends came to 13 bases. The CDR3 sequence: CSVGQNQQETQYF. In DNA, the CDR3 is TGCAGCGTAGGACAGAATCAACAAGAGACCCAGTACTTC.

The chain is built from TRBV12-3 or TRBV12-4 and TRBJ1-1; no reliable D call. The germline V and J ends were trimmed by 3 bases and 4 bases, with 6 bases remaining between them. This CDR3 has 12 residues. DNA for the CDR3: TGTGCCAGCAGTTTTTCTACCACTGAAGCTTTCTTT. Its translation: CASSFSTTEAFF.

This clone showed up just a few times. The chain employs TRBV14 and TRBJ2-7; D remains unclear. Trimming shortened V by 4 bases and J by 13 bases, and 20 bases separated the two germline ends. Looked up from germline, CDR1 is SGHDN and CDR2 is FVKESK. This CDR3 has 13 amino acids. This CDR3 reads CASSRTFASPSYF. CDR3 DNA: TGTGCCAGCAGCCGAACTTTTGCCTCCCCGTCCTACTTC.

The J gene is TRBJ2-3, the V gene TRBV11-2, with a tentative D call TRBD1 (5 bases). Trimming cost V 5 bases and J 2 bases, with 17 bases left between them. CDR1 is SGHAT and CDR2 is FQNNGV in the germline V gene. This CDR3 spans 16 amino acids. The CDR3 reads CASSRLGAAPTDTQYF. The CDR3 DNA sequence: TGTGCCAGCAGCCGCCTTGGGGCGGCCCCCACAGATACGCAGTATTTT.

The V call is TRBV18, the J call TRBJ1-1; perhaps TRBD1 as D (6 bases). V lost 4 bases and J 0 bases, leaving 15 bases between the germline ends. Germline-derived CDR1 and CDR2 are KGHSH and LQKENI. The CDR3 is 16 residues long. The CDR3 bases are TGTGCCAGCTCACAACAGGGAGGGAGAATGAACACTGAAGCTTTCTTT. The encoded protein is CASSQQGGRMNTEAFF.